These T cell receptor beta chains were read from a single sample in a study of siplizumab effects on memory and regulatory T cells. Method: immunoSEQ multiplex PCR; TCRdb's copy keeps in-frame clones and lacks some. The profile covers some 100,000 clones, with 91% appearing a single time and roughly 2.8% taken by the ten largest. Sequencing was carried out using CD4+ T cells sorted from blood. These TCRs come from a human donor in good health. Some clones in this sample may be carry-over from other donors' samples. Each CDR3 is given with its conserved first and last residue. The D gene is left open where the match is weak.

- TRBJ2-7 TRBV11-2 CASSLHDGYEQYF
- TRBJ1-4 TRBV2 CASSVGKTGEKLFF
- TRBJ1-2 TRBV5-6 CASSPLEGGGFYGYTF
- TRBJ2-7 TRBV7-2 CASSPYRAESYEQYF
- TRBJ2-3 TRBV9 CASSLTVGDTQYF
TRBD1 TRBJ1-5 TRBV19 CASSFDRGQPQHF
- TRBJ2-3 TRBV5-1 CASSLEGTLLDTQYF
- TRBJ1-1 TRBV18 CASSPPSIEAELFF
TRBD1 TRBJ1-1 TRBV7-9 CASSFFQGAMNTEAFF
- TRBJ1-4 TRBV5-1 CASSNWDGSTNEKLFF
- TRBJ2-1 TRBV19 CASSTTNSRVNEQFF
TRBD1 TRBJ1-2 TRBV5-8 CASSLGGTGTSGYTF
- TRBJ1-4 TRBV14 CASSPLGASNEKLFF
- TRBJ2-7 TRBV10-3 CAISERWQGSHEQYF
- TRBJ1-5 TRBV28 CASSQLRTVNQPQHF
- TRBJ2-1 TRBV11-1 CASSLIASSYNEQFF
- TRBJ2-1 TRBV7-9 CASSPGREFNEQFF
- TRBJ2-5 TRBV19 CASGDGGLGETQYF
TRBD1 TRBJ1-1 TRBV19 CASSPRTGKDTEAFF
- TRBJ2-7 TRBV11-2 CASSAGLYEQYF
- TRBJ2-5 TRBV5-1 CASSLEGLWETQYF
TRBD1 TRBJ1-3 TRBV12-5 CASGLAQQGVGNTIYF
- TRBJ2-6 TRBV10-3 CAISDNMGVGANVLTF
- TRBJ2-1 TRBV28 CASSPPRQINEQFF
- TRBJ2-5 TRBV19 CASSRVGLQETQYF
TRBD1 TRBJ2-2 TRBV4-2 CASSPTGTNTGELFF
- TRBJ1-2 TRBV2 CASSTTADSYGYTF
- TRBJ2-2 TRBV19 CASSPETNTGELFF
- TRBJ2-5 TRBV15 CATSRDLGSDPSGPGDQETQYF
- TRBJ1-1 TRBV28 CASPSRGSSTEAFF
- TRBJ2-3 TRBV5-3 CARSKRQGYDTQYF
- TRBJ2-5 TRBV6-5 CASNFRGARETQYF
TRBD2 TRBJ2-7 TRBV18 CASSPGTSGIYEQHF
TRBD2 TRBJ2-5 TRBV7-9 CASRPSLGTSGGRQETQYF
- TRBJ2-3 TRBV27 CASSPPGRNTDTQYF
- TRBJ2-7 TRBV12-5 CASGLQRPPYEQYF
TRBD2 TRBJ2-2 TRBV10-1 CASSETGTSGSSDTGELFF